The following is a T cell receptor (beta chain) sequence with its context. CDR3 size: 12 residues. V lost 10 bases and J 7 bases, leaving 16 bases between the germline ends. The germline gives CDR1 ENHRY, CDR2 SYGVKD. These data belong to a study of blood T cell repertoires in COVID-19. Looking at the study overall: Acute and convalescent COVID-19 samples came from the United States, Italy and Spain. Sources were T cells, B-cell-depleted T cells, or PBMCs; the material itself was cDNA or gDNA.

Methods used by the authors: Amplification with reference gene primers provided the estimates of nucleated cell counts. Libraries were prepared by immunoSEQ multiplex PCR; TCRdb keeps only in-frame clonotypes and omits some of them. That table supplies the V and J calls and clone size; D and trimming were determined from the DNA. The sample yields over 450,000 clones, roughly 91% seen once. Recruited during active infection, patients (from Seattle) were subsequently followed longitudinally. The sequence derives from a woman between 45 and 65 years old with COVID-19, enrolled during active disease. Sequenced: peripheral blood. This chain links TRBV10-3 with TRBJ1-1, with D maybe TRBD1 (6 bases). The CDR3 DNA sequence: TGTGCCACTACGCCACCACAGGGTGAAGCTTTCTTT. This codes for CATTPPQGEAFF.